The present entry profiles one TCR beta chain with its context. Relative to its sample, this clonotype is medium-sized (0.01 to 0.1%). Its recognized antigen is unknown. Qualities for individual bases were not recorded, and no much larger clone is one base off. These data come from a study of HIV-infected patients and healthy controls (dated by TCRdb to the mid-2010s). At the level of the whole study: Although they stayed below normal ranges, CD4 counts in about 85% of the 16 patients rose modestly but significantly after three months of therapy. No consistent shift in CD8 counts was seen during early therapy, whereas a slight rise was seen in the CD4:CD8 ratio. After a further year of therapy, viral load was undetectable in all patients, having already become undetectable in about 65% of the 16 patients by the second bleed. Overall T-cell lymphocytopenia was not observed in the patients, and no significant difference from controls was found in total CDR3 counts per chain. The study tested whether deep TCR repertoire sequencing of HIV patients' small blood samples could capture immune perturbation and reconstitution.

Using SuperScript III with primers targeting the alpha and beta constant regions, around 500 ng of RNA was reverse transcribed. Separate libraries for the alpha and beta chains were generated through chain-specific third strand synthesis that incorporated multiplexing indices. In the protocol, all rearrangements within a chain were amplified with a single primer pair so that primer bias was avoided, and molecular barcodes were added to each cDNA molecule. Purified cDNA was joined by T4 RNA Ligase 1 to a 5' RACE adapter carrying a random hexamer and the SP2 sequencing primer site. Second strand synthesis was performed with Phusion polymerase and primed from the SP2 site, and slow temperature ramps were applied to favor optimal annealing. Joined together, two random hexamer sequences that had both been added before amplification formed the 12-nucleotide barcode of each molecule. A short first PCR added P5 and P7 adapter elements plus a second index, followed by an approximately 25-cycle amplification PCR with P5s and P7 primers. The libraries went through 25 to 35 PCR cycles in total, were quantified on a Qubit, were sized on a Bioanalyzer, and were diluted to around 4 nM. Sequencing of the normalized libraries was performed on an Illumina MiSeq with 2 x 250 paired-end kits. MinElute columns were the means by which the reverse transcription reactions were cleaned up, and the reactions were eluted into roughly 9.4 ul Tris-Cl. The adapter ligations were run for around 25 hours at 16 degrees C, and AMPure XP beads at a 1:1 ratio were afterwards used to clean them. On the authors' methods: Demultiplexed FASTQ files were processed with a modified Decombinator by which V, J, insert and barcode information was output. Sequences that shared a barcode but differed from the dominant sequence were discarded as errors, and original cDNA molecules were estimated by counting barcodes clustered at Levenshtein distance 3. For downstream analyses, the R packages ineq, vegan, igraph and RCytoscape were used, along with IMGT nomenclature and CDR3 definitions. To avoid skew from clonal expansion, each TCR was counted once, and V gene usage was computed over distinct sequences. Whenever two unique CDR3 amino acid sequences within a donor differed by a single Levenshtein edit, similarity networks linked them. Published HIV-specific CDR3s (around 100 alpha, 600 to 800 beta) and CMV-specific CDR3s (approximately 13 alpha, some 250 beta) were assembled and queried against the repertoires. Random subsampling to size-matched repertoires showed patients' decreased diversity was not caused by their lower sequence numbers. Through fastp at Q25 and MiXCR, TCRdb rebuilt clones from the public reads, retaining in-frame beta chains. CDR3 protein sequences are deduplicated, and each keeps its most common genes and DNA. None of the V and J calls come from the authors' own analysis; TCRdb made them. This sample lists 4,500 to 7,000 distinct CDR3 sequences; roughly a tenth were detected once. Of the sample, roughly an eighth is held by the ten largest clones.

What the work shows at the level of the full study, not this receptor alone: The study cohorts differed slightly in age and sex profile, but those differences did not account for the observed differences in diversity. Differing numbers of distinct sequences in patients and controls hindered comparison, and size-matching assigned excessive weight to rare events in the HIV-infected data. Healthy control repertoires showed roughly threefold more distinct CDR3s and higher Shannon diversity than untreated HIV+ repertoires. HLA typing of donors was not performed in the study. A major limit on how widely the findings apply, in the view of the authors, was that only sixteen HIV-infected individuals were processed. Healthy controls shared more CDR3s between individuals than HIV+ patients, by Jaccard index and by count of highly shared sequences. Significantly different mean usage between HIV-infected patients and controls was observed for eight alpha and eight beta V genes. The pairing of alpha and beta chains was not determined in the samples. In HIV-infected patients, the apparent post-therapy recovery of the Gini index was not replicated in size-matched repertoire data. HIV-associated CDR3s exhibited a significant reduction in frequency during therapy, whereas CMV-associated CDR3s exhibited no significant change, although the majority increased in frequency. The dynamics of distinct T-cell subpopulations could not be separated, and sequencing depth was restricted, because whole blood was used. Significantly higher mean Gini indices were seen in HIV-infected repertoires than in controls, possibly reflecting oligoclonality. MAIT cell alpha-chain CDR3s were found at high frequency in healthy controls but were severely depleted in HIV+ repertoires.

Whole blood was used without cell fractionation, so all unsorted peripheral T cells were reflected in the repertoire. For RNA extraction, 2.5 to 3 ml of peripheral blood was drawn into Tempus tubes. HIV-infected adults not yet given antiretroviral therapy and scheduled to start treatment were recruited, and the first sixteen eligible patients underwent processing. Patients were deemed ineligible for enrollment if they had febrile or AIDS-related illness, tumors, hepatitis B or C coinfection, immunomodulatory therapy, recent vaccination or treatment interruptions. The TURBO-DNase kit was used to remove leftover genomic DNA, and GLOBINclear was used to deplete globin mRNA. Pretreatment blood was drawn from HIV-infected patients immediately prior to the initiation of antiretroviral therapy. The germline V gene yields SGHTA for CDR1 and FQGNSA for CDR2. The junction shows trimming of 3 bases on V and 2 bases on J, plus 13 bases between the germline ends. From its cysteine to its phenylalanine, the CDR3 spans 15 amino acids. The CDR3 DNA has 45 bases and is translated from base 1.

The sequence links TRBV7-2 to TRBJ2-5, with no D gene named confidently. This specimen consisted of blood, obtained before antiretroviral therapy. The sequence was obtained from an adult with HIV infection. The DNA is TGTGCCAGCAGCTTGCCATCAGCGATACAAGAGACCCAGTACTTC. Translated, it reads CASSLPSAIQETQYF.